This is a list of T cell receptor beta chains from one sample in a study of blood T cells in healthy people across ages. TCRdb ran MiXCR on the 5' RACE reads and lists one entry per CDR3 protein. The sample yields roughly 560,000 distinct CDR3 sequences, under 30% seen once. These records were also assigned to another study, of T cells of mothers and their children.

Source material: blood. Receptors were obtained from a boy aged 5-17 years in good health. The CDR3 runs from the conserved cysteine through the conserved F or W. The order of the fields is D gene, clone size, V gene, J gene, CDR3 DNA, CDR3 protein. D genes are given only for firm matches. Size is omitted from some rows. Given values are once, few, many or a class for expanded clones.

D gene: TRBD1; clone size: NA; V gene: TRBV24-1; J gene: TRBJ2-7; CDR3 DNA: TGTGCCACCAGTGATGCAGGGGGCCGGTCCTACGAGCAGTACTTC; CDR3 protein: CATSDAGGRSYEQYF
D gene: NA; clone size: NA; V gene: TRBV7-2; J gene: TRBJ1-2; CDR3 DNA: TGTGCCAGCAGCCCGGGACTGCAGCTTAACTATGGCTACACCTTC; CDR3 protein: CASSPGLQLNYGYTF
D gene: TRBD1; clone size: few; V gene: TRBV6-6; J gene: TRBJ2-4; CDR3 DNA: TGTGCCGCCGCGGACAGGACCGTAAACATTCAGTACTTC; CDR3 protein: CAAADRTVNIQYF
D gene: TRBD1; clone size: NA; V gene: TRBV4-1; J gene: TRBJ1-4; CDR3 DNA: TGCGCCAGCAGAGGGGGCCGTGAAAAACTGTTTTTT; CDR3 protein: CASRGGREKLFF
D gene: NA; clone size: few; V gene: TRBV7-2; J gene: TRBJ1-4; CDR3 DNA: TGTGCCAGCAGCCCCTTGGGCCTAGACAGAACTAATGAAAAACTGTTTTTT; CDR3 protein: CASSPLGLDRTNEKLFF
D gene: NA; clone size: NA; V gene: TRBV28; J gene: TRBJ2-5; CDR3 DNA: TGTGCCAGCAGTACTCACAGGGTTTGGGGGGAGCAGTACTTC; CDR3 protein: CASSTHRVWGEQYF
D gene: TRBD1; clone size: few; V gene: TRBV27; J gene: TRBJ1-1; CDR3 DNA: TGTGCCAGCAGTCTCAGGGGGCCTCGGACTGAAGCTTTCTTT; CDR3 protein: CASSLRGPRTEAFF
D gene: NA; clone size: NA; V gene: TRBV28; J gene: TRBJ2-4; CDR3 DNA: TGTGCCAGTACGACAGGAACCAACATTCAGTACTTC; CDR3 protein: CASTTGTNIQYF
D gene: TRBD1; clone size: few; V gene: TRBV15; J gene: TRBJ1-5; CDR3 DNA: TGTGCCACCAGCAGAGCCCGGGACAGTCATCAGCCCCAGCATTTT; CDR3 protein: CATSRARDSHQPQHF
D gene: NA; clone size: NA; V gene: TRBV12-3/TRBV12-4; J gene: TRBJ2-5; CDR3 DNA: TGTGCCAGCATGATTTGGGAGACCCAGTACTTC; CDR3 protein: CASMIWETQYF